Presented here are 9 T cell receptor beta chains from one specimen sequenced in a study of OX40 agonist ivuxolimab in advanced cancers. Sequencing was performed with immunoSEQ multiplex PCR; in TCRdb, only in-frame clones are kept and a portion is missing. The data hold about 27,000 clones, with approximately 78% observed a single time. The material sequenced was CD4+ or CD8+ T cells sorted from blood, taken in a trial of the OX40 agonist ivuxolimab. The receptors were sampled from an adult with an advanced solid tumor such as melanoma, head and neck, liver or kidney cancer.

This sequence joins TRBV7-9 and TRBJ2-2, with a possible D match to TRBD2 (6 bases). Trimming cost V 7 bases and J 2 bases, with 17 bases left between them. Germline values: CDR1 SEHNR, CDR2 FQNEAQ (reference sequence). The CDR3 consists of 16 residues. CDR3 sequence (DNA): TGTGCCAGCATCCTCCTCGCGGGGATTAACACCGGGGAGCTGTTTTTT. Translation gives CASILLAGINTGELFF.

The chain couples TRBV9 to TRBJ2-1; 9 positions agree with TRBD2. Germline values: CDR1 SGDLS, CDR2 YYNGEE. The ends lost 0 bases at V and 3 bases at J; junction bases unmatched: 4. This CDR3 is 16 amino acids long. In DNA form, the CDR3 reads TGTGCCAGCAGCGTAGGAGCTAGCGGGGTCTACAATGAGCAGTTCTTC. Protein sequence: CASSVGASGVYNEQFF.

This chain joins TRBV27 and TRBJ1-4, with D uncertain. The CDR3 is 14 amino acids. The ends were cut back, 2 bases at V and 8 bases at J, with 12 bases in the middle. The germline V gene has CDR1 MNHEY and CDR2 SMNVEV (reference sequence). CDR3 residues: CASSLRRYGEKLFF. In DNA, the CDR3 is TGTGCCAGCAGTTTAAGGCGATATGGAGAAAAACTGTTTTTT.

This sequence joins TRBV28 and TRBJ1-1, with 7 bases identical to TRBD1. The CDR3 is 15 residues long. Trimming at V came to 6 bases and at J to 1 base, leaving 8 bases not matched to a gene. CDR1 and CDR2 (germline): MDHEN, SYDVKM. As DNA, the CDR3 is TGTGCCAGCAGAGACCGACAGGGTTGGAACACTGAAGCTTTCTTT. Translating gives CASRDRQGWNTEAFF.

The chain is built from TRBV6-5 and TRBJ2-3; TRBD2 matches at 7 bases. V gave up 0 bases and J gave up 2 bases; unmatched junction bases: 5. This CDR3 has 16 residues. Looked up from germline, CDR1 is MNHEY and CDR2 is SVGAGI. CDR3 nucleotides: TGTGCCAGCAGTTACTCCGCTAGCGGACACACAGATACGCAGTATTTT. Amino acids: CASSYSASGHTDTQYF.

The chain recombines TRBV7-8 with TRBJ2-3; 7 positions match TRBD2. Germline assignment: CDR1 SGHVS and CDR2 FQNEAQ. Unmatched junction bases numbered 10, after V lost 1 base and J lost 3 bases. The CDR3 runs 17 residues. The CDR3 DNA sequence: TGTGCCAGCAGCTTAGAGGGGTTTAGGGAGGGGACAGATACGCAGTATTTT. Translation gives CASSLEGFREGTDTQYF. The entire variable domain, with the rest obtained from reference TRBV7-8 and TRBJ2-3, is as follows: GAGVSQSPRYKVAKRGQDVALRCDPISGHVSLFWYQQALGQGPEFLTYFQNEAQLDKSGLPSDRFFAERPEGSVSTLKIQRTQQEDSAVYLCASSLEGFREGTDTQYFGPGTRLTVL.

The J gene is TRBJ2-1, the V gene TRBV27; 9 nucleotides line up with TRBD1. CDR1 is MNHEY and CDR2 is SMNVEV in the germline V gene (reference sequence). The V and J ends lost 2 bases and 3 bases, in that order; junction bases with no gene match: 2. The CDR3 covers 15 residues. CDR3 region: CASSLTGGGYNEQFF. The CDR3 DNA is TGTGCCAGCAGTTTAACAGGGGGCGGCTACAATGAGCAGTTCTTC.

The chain is built from TRBV7-9 and TRBJ2-5; 7 bases are shared with TRBD2. Trimming cost V 3 bases and J 2 bases; bases outside gene matches: 6. CDR3 length: 15 residues. Germline V gene sequence: CDR1 SEHNR, CDR2 FQNEAQ (reference sequence). CDR3: CASSFGTSVQETQYF. Here the CDR3 DNA reads TGTGCCAGCAGCTTTGGCACTAGCGTACAAGAGACCCAGTACTTC.

The CDR3 region is CASSQEVGDSYGYTF. The CDR3, as DNA: TGCGCCAGCAGCCAAGAAGTAGGGGACTCCTATGGCTACACCTTC. The rearrangement uses TRBV4-3 and TRBJ1-2, with D possibly TRBD1 on 5 matching bases. The CDR3 has 15 amino acids. Germline assignment: CDR1 LGHNA and CDR2 YSLEER. Trimming removed 0 bases at V and 4 bases at J, with 12 bases between.